This T cell receptor (beta chain) was identified in a study of T-cell reconstitution after alpha-beta-depleted transplantation in children. General study results and limits: Expanded graft clones numbering several hundred reportedly gave rise to alpha-beta T cells about two months after transplant. Counts and diversity of T cells one year after transplant came mostly from newly produced T cells.

Preparation of the TCRbeta library was carried out with unique molecular identifiers. TCRdb re-called the PCR reads through MiXCR, storing one row per CDR3 protein. The sample lists 90,000 to 100,000 distinct CDR3 sequences; about 22% were seen once. Trimming stripped 5 bases from V and 6 bases from J, with 20 bases between. Looked up from germline, CDR1 is MDHEN and CDR2 is SYDVKM. This CDR3 spans 16 amino acids. In this sample, this clonotype turned up many times. The target antigen is unknown. The specimen comprised PBMCs, sampled before TCRalphabeta/CD19-depleted stem cell transplant. The receptor was derived from a boy aged 2-9 years with acute lymphoblastic leukemia, due to receive a stem cell transplant. This chain joins TRBV28 and TRBJ2-1, with D perhaps TRBD1 (8 bases). CDR3 in DNA: TGTGCCAGCAGTCCGAACAGGGGGGGGTTTTCCAATGAGCAGTTCTTC. This gives the protein CASSPNRGGFSNEQFF.